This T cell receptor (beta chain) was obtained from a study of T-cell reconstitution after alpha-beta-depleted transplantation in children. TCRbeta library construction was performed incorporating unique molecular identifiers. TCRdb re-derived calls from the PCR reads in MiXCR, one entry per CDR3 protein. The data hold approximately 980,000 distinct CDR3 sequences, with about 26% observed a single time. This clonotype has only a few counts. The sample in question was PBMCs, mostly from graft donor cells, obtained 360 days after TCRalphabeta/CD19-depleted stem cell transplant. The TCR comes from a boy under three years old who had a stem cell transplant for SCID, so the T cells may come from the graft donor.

The CDR3, as DNA: TGTGCCAGCAGCTATACTAGCGGGAGCACAGATACGCAGTATTTT. Translated: CASSYTSGSTDTQYF. J is TRBJ2-3 and V is TRBV5-5; the match to TRBD2 covers 9 bases. CDR3 length: 15 residues. Germline assignment: CDR1 SGHKS and CDR2 YYEKEE (reference sequence). V lost 3 bases to trimming and J lost 0 bases; unmatched junction nucleotides: 2.